This T cell receptor beta chain came from a study of T cells in Graves' hyperthyroidism and ophthalmopathy (dated by TCRdb to between 2017 and 2020). General notes on the study: Peripheral blood was sampled at the time of initial diagnosis, prior to any treatment. TCR V-J signatures able to tell the groups apart were searched for in a discovery cohort of approximately 95 patients, of whom over 40 had Graves' ophthalmopathy and around 56 had stable Graves' hyperthyroidism. An independent validation cohort of some 18 hyperthyroidism patients and 15 or so patients who later progressed to ophthalmopathy tested prospective prediction of ophthalmopathy. The roughly 90 discovery patients were divided at random into training and test sets in a 7:3 ratio. In addition, the study compared T-cell repertoires in thyroid tissue and in blood from six Graves' hyperthyroidism patients. After blood sampling, hyperthyroidism patients were treated with methimazole at a starting dose of 30 mg daily, and ophthalmopathy patients were treated with high-dose intravenous methylprednisolone. The paper reports TCR Vbeta CDR3 sequencing of approximately 140 peripheral blood samples: around 45 ophthalmopathy, under 80 hyperthyroidism and roughly 17 progressor patients. Broader findings and caveats from the paper: Ophthalmopathy was separated from stable hyperthyroidism by a 13 V-J signature model, with over 85% sensitivity and roughly 81% specificity obtained in cross-validation and 80%/75% obtained in testing. No statistical method was used to set the sample size in advance, and investigators knew the group allocation. In validation, the model predicted progression to ophthalmopathy with about 71% sensitivity and approximately 72% specificity, a median of around 6.6 months before onset. Most expanded thyroid clonotypes (frequency above 0.001) were also detected in blood, suggesting blood repertoires may reflect thyroid immune responses.

This clonotype appeared a few times. Its specific antigen is unknown. No much larger clonotype is one base removed from it; base qualities were not supplied. Ophthalmopathy patients had moderately to severely active disease, with a Clinical Activity Score of 3 or more, a NOSPECS grade of 4 or more, and a disease duration of less than 3 months. The study excluded patients with uncontrolled infections, other autoimmune diseases, pregnancy or lactation. Clinical symptoms, serum thyroxine and TRAb, thyroid ultrasound, and orbital computed tomography formed the basis for the diagnoses. Ficoll-Paque density gradient centrifugation was used to isolate PBMCs from under 11 ml of fresh peripheral blood. Trizol reagent was used to extract total RNA, and RNA quality was then checked on an Agilent 2100 Bioanalyzer. According to the germline V gene, CDR1 reads SQVTM and CDR2 reads ANQGSEA. The junction shows trimming of 7 bases on V and 8 bases on J, plus 15 bases between the germline ends. The CDR3, cysteine through phenylalanine, is 12 amino acids long. Here the CDR3 DNA is all that survives: 36 bases in frame from base 1.

TCR beta CDR3 regions were amplified from RNA transcripts. The first round of RT-PCR for the TCR CDR3 was performed with the HTBI primer set and the Qiagen OneStep RT-PCR kit. The libraries were constructed in a second round of multiplex PCR and then size-selected and purified. Libraries were sequenced paired-end with 100 bp reads on an Illumina HiSeq2000. Turning to the authors' computational methods: SOAPnuke was used to process the raw data, removing reads that contained adapters or uncalled bases, had a mean Phred below 15, or lacked an exact match to the constant primer or identifier. High-quality paired reads were merged using COPE v1.2.5, and each unique nucleotide sequence was defined as a clonotype. MiTCR v1.1 was used to align clonotypes to the IMGT TRBV, TRBD and TRBJ reference segments. The analysis included only V-J combinations with a frequency above 0.0001, which together covered approximately 99% of the repertoires. The TCS score was defined as the ratio of F50 (clonal expansion) to E x V (chaos), calculated using BLOSUM62-based TCRdist between CDR3 peptides within each V-J. Welch's t-statistics and random forest reduced roughly 540 V-J features to some 14, which were used in a naive Bayes classifier (R e1071). In TCRdb, the public reads were trimmed at Q25 with fastp and aligned with MiXCR, with productive beta chains retained. Every CDR3 protein is listed once, alongside the most common genes and DNA of its rows. The V and J calls and clone size are TCRdb's, not the authors'. Within this sample are about 270,000 distinct CDR3 sequences, with about 20% of them counted one time only. In total, the top ten clones hold approximately 60% of the sample.

Rearrangement joined TRBV29-1 to TRBJ2-1; the D region may be TRBD1 or TRBD2, each matching 5 bases equally. The receptor's source is a man younger than 40 with Graves' ophthalmopathy. Sequencing was done on a sample of blood. In nucleotides, the sequence is TGCAGCGCGACAGTTTCGAGGGATGAGCAGTTCTTC. It encodes CSATVSRDEQFF.